Each of the 28 T cell receptor beta chains below was sequenced from the same sample in a study of cytomegalovirus exposure and HLA in healthy donors. The study ran its PCR with 60 Vbeta and 13 Jbeta primers. TCRdb's table, derived via immunoSEQ multiplex PCR, lists solely in-frame clones and lacks some. This table has 200,000 or so clones, roughly four fifths appearing once. The sample consisted of PBMCs. The source is a girl aged 2-15 years in good health and CMV-seronegative.

V is TRBV5-4 and J is TRBJ2-5, with D unresolved. The CDR3 is 15 residues long. Trimming shortened V by 0 bases and J by 5 bases, and 14 bases separated the two germline ends. Germline V lookup: CDR1 SGHNT, CDR2 YYREEE (reference sequence). In DNA form, the CDR3 reads TGTGCCAGCAGCTTGGCCTCAGCCCCGCGGGAGACCCAGTACTTC. Protein: CASSLASAPRETQYF.

On this clone: The same CDR3 also results from other DNA sequences found in this sample. V is TRBV13 and J is TRBJ1-1; a weak D match, TRBD1 (6 bases). The CDR3 extends over 13 amino acids. Per the germline V gene, CDR1 is PRHDT and CDR2 is FYEKMQ (reference sequence). Trimming pared 0 bases from V and 4 bases from J, leaving 6 bases between. The CDR3: CASSLGGGTEAFF. The CDR3 DNA is TGTGCCAGCAGCTTAGGAGGGGGCACTGAAGCTTTCTTT.

CDR3 in amino acids: CASSLAKTSGSRETQYF. The CDR3 coding sequence is TGCGCCAGCAGCTTGGCCAAGACTAGCGGGAGTCGAGAGACCCAGTACTTC. This chain links TRBV5-1 with TRBJ2-5, with 12 bases lining up with TRBD2. The CDR3 totals 17 residues. Germline V lookup: CDR1 SGHRS, CDR2 YFSETQ. After removal of 0 bases from V and 4 bases from J, the junction contained 7 bases not matched to a gene.

The chain has TRBV7-2 and TRBJ2-1; 8 nucleotides align to TRBD2. In germline, CDR1 is SGHTA, CDR2 FQGNSA. CDR3 length: 13 residues. V shed 1 base and J 15 bases; nucleotides not matched to a gene: 8. The CDR3 nucleotides are TGTGCCAGCAGCTTAGAATTGGGCGGGAGGCCGTTCTTC. As protein: CASSLELGGRPFF.

The chain combines TRBV7-8 with TRBJ2-7, with 7 bases lining up with TRBD2. Germline V gives CDR1 SGHVS, CDR2 FQNEAQ. This CDR3 is built from 12 residues. V lost 5 bases and J lost 4; bases outside the gene matches: 2. For the CDR3, the DNA is TGTGCCAGCAGCCCGGGGGGTTACGAGCAGTACTTC. It is translated as CASSPGGYEQYF.

V is TRBV10-3 and J is TRBJ1-1; D might be TRBD1 (5 bases). CDR3 size: 14 residues. Germline CDR1 reads ENHRY; CDR2 reads SYGVKD. The V end lost 8 bases, the J end lost 5 bases, and 18 bases lay between the germline ends. CDR3: CAISVGGEGTEAFF. The CDR3 DNA reads TGTGCCATCTCTGTTGGAGGGGAGGGTACTGAAGCTTTCTTT.

V usage is TRBV7-9 and J usage is TRBJ2-7; TRBD1 agrees at 7 bases. Looked up from germline, CDR1 is SEHNR and CDR2 is FQNEAQ (reference sequence). V was pared by 7 bases and J by 1 base, with 10 bases of the junction left unmatched. The CDR3 covers 15 residues. The CDR3 region has the DNA TGTGCCAGCACCAAAACCGGGACAGCTTCCTACGAGCAGTACTTC. It translates to CASTKTGTASYEQYF.

This rearrangement joins TRBV29-1 to TRBJ2-3; 11 nucleotides line up with TRBD2. The ends lost 7 bases at V and 3 bases at J; junction bases unmatched: 12. Per germline, CDR1 SQVTM and CDR2 ANQGSEA. This CDR3 region has 16 residues. DNA for the CDR3: TGCAGCGCCGAAGCCCGACTAGCGGGAAAAACAGATACGCAGTATTTT. Protein: CSAEARLAGKTDTQYF.

This clone has just a few counts. The chain employs TRBV4-1 and TRBJ1-5; D may be TRBD1 (6 bases). Trimming shortened V by 0 bases and J by 7 bases, and 13 bases separated the two germline ends. The CDR3 loop spans 15 amino acids. Germline-derived CDR1 and CDR2 are MGHRA and YSYEKL. CDR3 nucleotides: TGCGCCAGCAGCCAAGATCGGGGGGCCGGGCAGCCCCAGCATTTT. Amino acids: CASSQDRGAGQPQHF.

This chain connects TRBV27 to TRBJ2-7; weak D call: TRBD2 (7 bases). The germline V and J ends were trimmed by 2 bases and 2 bases, with 13 bases remaining between them. The CDR3 has 15 residues. The germline V gene encodes CDR1 MNHEY and CDR2 SMNVEV (reference sequence). CDR3 DNA sequence: TGTGCCAGCAGTTTACGTGAAGGGGGGGCCTACGAGCAGTACTTC. It specifies CASSLREGGAYEQYF.

This chain links TRBV5-5 with TRBJ1-1; 7 positions agree with TRBD1. The CDR3 length is 13 residues. Looked up from germline, CDR1 is SGHKS and CDR2 is YYEKEE (reference sequence). V dropped 4 bases and J dropped 3; count of bases not matched to a gene: 3. The CDR3 region is CASSITGDTEAFF. The CDR3 bases are TGTGCCAGCAGCATTACAGGGGACACTGAAGCTTTCTTT. Together with reference TRBV5-5 and TRBJ1-1, the CDR3 gives the full variable domain: DAGVTQSPTHLIKTRGQQVTLRCSPISGHKSVSWYQQVLGQGPQFIFQYYEKEERGRGNFPDRFSARQFPNYSSELNVNALLLGDSALYLCASSITGDTEAFFGQGTRLTVV.

This clone occurred once. The chain joins TRBV6-5 to TRBJ2-1; D perhaps matches TRBD1 (7 bases). The CDR3 totals 14 residues. CDR1 and CDR2 from the germline V gene are MNHEY and SVGAGI. The V and J ends lost 8 bases and 0 bases respectively, with 11 bases between them. CDR3 DNA sequence: TGTGCCAGCGGAGGGGACAGCTCCTACAATGAGCAGTTCTTC. Its translation is CASGGDSSYNEQFF.

This chain joins TRBV13 and TRBJ2-7; possibly TRBD2 for D (5 bases). There are 15 residues in the CDR3. CDR1 PRHDT and CDR2 FYEKMQ come from the germline V gene (reference sequence). V lost 5 bases to trimming and J lost 0 bases, with 14 bases between them. CDR3 in DNA: TGTGCCAGCAGCCCCGCGGACTTGAACTCCTACGAGCAGTACTTC. This sequence encodes CASSPADLNSYEQYF.

The chain joins TRBV6-1 to TRBJ1-2, with TRBD1 matching over 7 bases. The germline V gene has CDR1 MNHNS and CDR2 SASEGT. The CDR3 is made up of 14 amino acids. The trim removed 5 bases at V and 4 bases at J, leaving 7 bases unmatched. CDR3 residues: CASSIGDSFYGYTF. CDR3 sequence (DNA): TGTGCCAGCAGTATTGGGGACAGTTTCTATGGCTACACCTTC.

This sequence joins TRBV9 and TRBJ2-2, with 9 positions matching TRBD2. Germline lookup yields CDR1 SGDLS and CDR2 YYNGEE. J gave up 6 bases and V 1 base, and 7 bases lay outside the gene matches. The CDR3 spans 16 residues. CDR3 in DNA: TGTGCCAGCAGCGTATTTAGCGGGGGCGCGTCCGGGGAGCTGTTTTTT. Translation: CASSVFSGGASGELFF.

The count of this clone is one. This chain connects TRBV9 to TRBJ2-7; 8 bases match TRBD1. The CDR3 covers 15 residues. The germline gives CDR1 SGDLS, CDR2 YYNGEE. Trimming took 4 bases from V and 1 from J; bases not matched to a gene: 7. The CDR3 reads CASSPGQGRSYEQYF. The CDR3 DNA is TGTGCCAGCAGCCCAGGACAGGGTCGTTCCTACGAGCAGTACTTC.

The V gene is TRBV5-1, the J gene TRBJ2-1; D is possibly TRBD2 (5 bases). This CDR3 comprises 15 residues. The germline V gene has CDR1 SGHRS and CDR2 YFSETQ. V was clipped by 1 base and J by 2 bases, with 10 bases between them. The CDR3 reads CASSLLRETYNEQFF. The CDR3 DNA is TGCGCCAGCAGCTTGCTACGGGAAACCTACAATGAGCAGTTCTTC.

This rearrangement joins TRBV2 to TRBJ1-4, with D possibly being TRBD1 (5 bases). CDR3 length: 14 residues. V shed 4 bases and J shed 10 bases, with 16 bases lying between them. CDR1 is SNHLY, CDR2 FYNNEI, per germline. The CDR3 region has the DNA TGTGCCAGCAGTGGGTCGGGACTCGGCACAAAACTGTTTTTT. Translating it yields CASSGSGLGTKLFF.

This clone was counted once. V and J are TRBV30 and TRBJ1-2; D is ambiguous. Trimming took off 1 base at V and 3 bases at J, with 12 bases between the two ends. The CDR3 sequence is 14 residues long. From germline, CDR1 is GTSNPN and CDR2 SVGIG (reference sequence). The CDR3 sequence: CAWSGGGNYYGYTF. CDR3 DNA sequence: TGTGCCTGGAGTGGGGGAGGCAACTACTATGGCTACACCTTC.

This chain uses TRBV10-3 with TRBJ1-5; D not resolved. V was trimmed by 0 bases and J by 3 bases, leaving 9 bases between them. Germline CDR1 and CDR2: ENHRY and SYGVKD. The CDR3 has 15 amino acids. The CDR3: CAISESGGSNQPQHF. The CDR3 DNA reads as TGTGCCATCAGTGAGTCGGGAGGGTCCAATCAGCCCCAGCATTTT.

The CDR3 here is CSVEGTGGRSYNEQFF. CDR3 bases: TGCAGCGTTGAGGGGACAGGGGGCAGATCATACAATGAGCAGTTCTTC. This chain links TRBV29-1 with TRBJ2-1, with 12 bases aligning to TRBD1. The CDR3 totals 16 residues. J was trimmed by 4 bases and V by 3 bases; bases with no gene match: 7. Germline V gene data show CDR1 as SQVTM and CDR2 as ANQGSEA.

This clone appeared a few times. The V gene is TRBV9, the J gene TRBJ1-1; D is undetermined. V lost 6 bases and J 3 bases, leaving 12 bases between the germline ends. This CDR3 is 13 amino acids long. The V gene's germline CDR1 is SGDLS and CDR2 YYNGEE. In DNA, the CDR3 is TGTGCCAGCACCTCCCTCCGGGACACTGAAGCTTTCTTT. Its translation is CASTSLRDTEAFF.

The rearrangement links TRBV4-1 to TRBJ2-5; 12 bases match TRBD2. Per germline, CDR1 MGHRA and CDR2 YSYEKL. The CDR3 loop spans 15 amino acids. V was clipped by 0 bases and J by 7 bases; unmatched bases: 3. The CDR3 region has the DNA TGCGCCAGCAGCCAAGACCCTAGCGGGGGGGTGACCCAGTACTTC. It codes for CASSQDPSGGVTQYF.

The chain joins TRBV5-6 to TRBJ2-7; TRBD1 aligns across 8 bases. The germline gives CDR1 SGHDT, CDR2 YYEEEE. This CDR3 region has 16 residues. Unmatched junction bases numbered 8, after V lost 0 bases and J lost 3 bases. CDR3 protein: CASSLGQGLDGYEQYF. CDR3 bases: TGTGCCAGCAGCTTGGGACAGGGGTTAGATGGCTACGAGCAGTACTTC.

The J gene is TRBJ1-5, the V gene TRBV6-1; 11 nucleotides match TRBD1. With 6 bases clipped from V and 5 bases from J, the junction kept 6 bases outside the gene matches. This CDR3 comprises 15 residues. The germline gives CDR1 MNHNS, CDR2 SASEGT. CDR3 protein: CASSRTGGRDQPQHF. The CDR3 coding sequence is TGTGCCAGCAGCAGGACAGGGGGCCGAGATCAGCCCCAGCATTTT.

A word on this clone: This sample includes further DNA sequences coding for the same CDR3. This chain joins TRBV30 and TRBJ1-3; the D is unclear. V lost 0 bases to trimming and J lost 1 base, with 7 bases between them. From germline, CDR1 is GTSNPN and CDR2 SVGIG (reference sequence). This CDR3 is built from 14 residues. DNA of the CDR3: TGTGCCTGGAGTGTTCGCGGGTCTGGAAACACCATATATTTT. It translates to CAWSVRGSGNTIYF.

The chain links TRBV11-2 to TRBJ1-5; 11 nucleotides agree with TRBD1. This CDR3 spans 16 amino acids. V was pared by 9 bases and J by 6 bases, with 13 bases of the junction left unmatched. Per germline, CDR1 SGHAT and CDR2 FQNNGV. The CDR3 region has the DNA TGTGCCAGACCTTGGCCGGGACAGGGGGTATTTCAGCCCCAGCATTTT. Translation: CARPWPGQGVFQPQHF.

The rearrangement links TRBV29-1 to TRBJ2-7; 10 positions agree with TRBD2. Per germline, CDR1 SQVTM and CDR2 ANQGSEA. The ends lost 5 bases at V and 5 bases at J; junction bases unmatched: 9. This CDR3 contains 14 residues. Here the CDR3 reads CSVSPSGRRDEQYF. Here the CDR3 DNA reads TGCAGCGTTTCTCCTAGCGGGAGAAGAGACGAGCAGTACTTC.